The TCR beta chain described here comes from a study of T cells after yellow fever vaccination. Trimming cost V 6 bases and J 1 base, with 16 bases left between them. Germline V gene lookup returns CDR1 DFQATT and CDR2 SNEGSKA (reference sequence). The CDR3 runs to 15 residues. In TCRdb, the 5' RACE reads were re-called with MiXCR into one record per CDR3 protein. Among 200,000 to 300,000 distinct CDR3 sequences, around 13% were seen once, and the ten largest hold around 0.55%. The rearrangement uses TRBV20-1 and TRBJ2-1, with D possibly being TRBD2 (6 bases). Sequences were derived from CD4+ T cells sorted from PBMCs, sampled 45 days after the yellow fever booster vaccination. The clonotype was recovered from a man aged 30 to 45 who received the YFV17D yellow fever vaccine. The CDR3 nucleotides read TGCAGTGCGGAGACTAGTCGGACATCCTACAATGAGCAGTTCTTC. Encoded protein: CSAETSRTSYNEQFF.